This TCR beta chain derives from a study of shared clonotypes between healthy human individuals. Notes on the study in general: Non-shared clonotypes showed lower generation probabilities than clonotypes common to all four donors.

Terminally differentiated effector memory CD45RA+ cells were excluded by CCR7 positive selection of CD45RO-negative cells. Assay: immunoSEQ multiplex PCR; the TCRdb copy retains only in-frame clones and omits some. Of nearly 2 million clones listed, approximately 94% are singletons. In the case of this clone: Its antigen remains unknown.

J lost 3 bases, V lost 5 bases, and 9 bases had no gene match. Germline assignment: CDR1 SGHVS and CDR2 FQNEAQ. The CDR3 runs to 16 residues. The sequenced sample was naive CD8+ T cells sorted from blood. The chain carries TRBV7-8 and TRBJ2-3; 9 bases line up with TRBD2. The source of this sequence is a man aged 18 to 35 in good health. As DNA, the CDR3 is TGTGCCAGCAGCCCCCGGCTAGCGGGATTGACAGATACGCAGTATTTT. Amino acid sequence: CASSPRLAGLTDTQYF.